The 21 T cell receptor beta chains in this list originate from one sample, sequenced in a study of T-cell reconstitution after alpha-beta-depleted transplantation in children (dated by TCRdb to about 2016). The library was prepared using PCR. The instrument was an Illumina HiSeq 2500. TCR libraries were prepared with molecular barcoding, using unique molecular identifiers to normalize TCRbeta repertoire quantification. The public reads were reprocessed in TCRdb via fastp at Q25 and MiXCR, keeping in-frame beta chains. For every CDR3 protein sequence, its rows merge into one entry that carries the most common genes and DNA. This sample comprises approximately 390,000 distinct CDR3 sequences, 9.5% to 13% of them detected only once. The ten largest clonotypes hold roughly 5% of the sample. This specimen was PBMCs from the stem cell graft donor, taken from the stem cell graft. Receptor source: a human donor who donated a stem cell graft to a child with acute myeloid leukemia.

This CDR3 is CASSFRTGEETQYF. CDR3 DNA sequence: TGTGCCAGCAGCTTCCGGACAGGGGAAGAGACCCAGTACTTC. V is TRBV7-2 and J is TRBJ2-5; 9 bases are a match to TRBD1. Germline loops: CDR1 SGHTA, CDR2 FQGNSA. CDR3 size: 14 residues. Unmatched junction bases numbered 2, after V lost 3 bases and J lost 3 bases. The whole variable domain, remainder taken from reference TRBV7-2 and TRBJ2-5, is GAGVSQSPSNKVTEKGKDVELRCDPISGHTALYWYRQSLGQGLEFLIYFQGNSAPDKSGLPSDRFSAERTGGSVSTLTIQRTQQEDSAVYLCASSFRTGEETQYFGPGTRLLVL.

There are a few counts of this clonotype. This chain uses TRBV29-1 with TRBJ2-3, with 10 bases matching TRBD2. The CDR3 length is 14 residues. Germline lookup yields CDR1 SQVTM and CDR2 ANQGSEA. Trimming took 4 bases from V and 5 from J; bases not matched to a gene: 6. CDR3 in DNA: TGCAGCGTTGGCAGCGGGGGGGCCAAAGATACGCAGTATTTT. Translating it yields CSVGSGGAKDTQYF.

The CDR3 sequence: CAWSLQGREVITDTQYF. The CDR3 nucleotides are TGTGCCTGGAGCCTCCAAGGGCGGGAGGTGATCACAGATACGCAGTATTTT. The genes are TRBV30 and TRBJ2-3; 8 bases are a match to TRBD2. The CDR3 is 17 amino acids. J was trimmed by 2 bases and V by 3 bases; bases with no gene match: 13. Per germline, CDR1 GTSNPN and CDR2 SVGIG (reference sequence).

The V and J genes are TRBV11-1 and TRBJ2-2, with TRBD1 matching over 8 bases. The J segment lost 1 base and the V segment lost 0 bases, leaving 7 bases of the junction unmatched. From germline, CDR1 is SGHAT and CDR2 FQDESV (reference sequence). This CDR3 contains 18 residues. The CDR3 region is CASSLARVGTGNTGELFF. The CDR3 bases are TGTGCCAGCAGCTTAGCGAGGGTCGGGACAGGGAACACCGGGGAGCTGTTTTTT.

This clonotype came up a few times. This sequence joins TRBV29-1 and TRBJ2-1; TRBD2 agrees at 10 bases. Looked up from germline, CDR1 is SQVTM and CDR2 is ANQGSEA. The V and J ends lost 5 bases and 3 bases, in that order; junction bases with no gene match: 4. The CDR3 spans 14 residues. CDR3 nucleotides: TGCAGCGTTCTCCGACTAGCGGGCTACAATGAGCAGTTCTTC. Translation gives CSVLRLAGYNEQFF.

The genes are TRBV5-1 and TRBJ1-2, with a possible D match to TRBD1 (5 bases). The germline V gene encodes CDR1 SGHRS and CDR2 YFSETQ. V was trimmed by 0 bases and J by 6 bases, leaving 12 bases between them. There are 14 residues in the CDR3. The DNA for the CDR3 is TGCGCCAGCAGCTTGGCCAAGGCAGGGAATGGCTACACCTTC. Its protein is CASSLAKAGNGYTF.

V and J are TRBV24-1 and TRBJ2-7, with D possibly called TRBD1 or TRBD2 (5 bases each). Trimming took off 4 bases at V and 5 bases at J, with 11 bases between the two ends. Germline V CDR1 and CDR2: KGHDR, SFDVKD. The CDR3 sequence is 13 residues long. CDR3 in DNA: TGTGCCACCAGTGAGTTGGGGGTCCACGAGCAGTACGTC. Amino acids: CATSELGVHEQYV.

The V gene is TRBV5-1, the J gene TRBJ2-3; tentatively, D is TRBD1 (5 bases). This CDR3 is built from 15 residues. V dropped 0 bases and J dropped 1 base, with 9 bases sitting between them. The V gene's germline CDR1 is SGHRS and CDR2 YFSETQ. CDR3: CASSLGQFGTDTQYF. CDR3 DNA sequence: TGCGCCAGCAGCTTGGGACAGTTCGGCACAGATACGCAGTATTTT.

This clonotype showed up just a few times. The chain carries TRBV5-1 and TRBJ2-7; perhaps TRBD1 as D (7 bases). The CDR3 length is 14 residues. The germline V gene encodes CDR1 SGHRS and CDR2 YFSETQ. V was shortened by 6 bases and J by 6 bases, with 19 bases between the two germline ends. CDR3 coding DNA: TGCGCCAGCACTCCTCAGGGGGAAGCGGGCGAGCAGTACTTC. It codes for CASTPQGEAGEQYF.

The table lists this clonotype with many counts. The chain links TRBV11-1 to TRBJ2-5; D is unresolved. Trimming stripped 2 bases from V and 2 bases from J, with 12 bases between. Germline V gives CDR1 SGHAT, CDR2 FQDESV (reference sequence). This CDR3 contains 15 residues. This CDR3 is CASSLYPDGQETQYF. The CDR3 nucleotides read TGTGCCAGCAGCTTATATCCGGACGGGCAAGAGACCCAGTACTTC. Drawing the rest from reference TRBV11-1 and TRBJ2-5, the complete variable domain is EAEVAQSPRYKITEKSQAVAFWCDPISGHATLYWYRQILGQGPELLVQFQDESVVDDSQLPKDRFSAERLKGVDSTLKIQPAELGDSAMYLCASSLYPDGQETQYFGPGTRLLVL.

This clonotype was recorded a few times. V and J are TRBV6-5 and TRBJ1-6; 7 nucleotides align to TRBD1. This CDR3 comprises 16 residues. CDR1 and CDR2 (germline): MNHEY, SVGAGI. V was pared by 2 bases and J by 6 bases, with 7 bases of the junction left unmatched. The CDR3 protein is CASSYGSSGGNSPLHF. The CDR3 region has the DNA TGTGCCAGCAGTTACGGCAGCTCAGGGGGTAATTCACCCCTCCACTTT.

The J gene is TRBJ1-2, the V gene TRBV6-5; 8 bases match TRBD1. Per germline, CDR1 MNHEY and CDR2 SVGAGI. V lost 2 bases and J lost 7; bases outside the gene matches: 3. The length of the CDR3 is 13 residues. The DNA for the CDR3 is TGTGCCAGCAGTTACGGAGGACAGGGTGGCTACACCTTC. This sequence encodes CASSYGGQGGYTF.

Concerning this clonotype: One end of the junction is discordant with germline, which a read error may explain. CDR3 in amino acids: CCARDPSGARNTEAFF. The CDR3 nucleotides are TGCTGTGCTAGAGATCCCTCAGGGGCGCGTAACACTGAAGCTTTCTTT. This rearrangement joins TRBV20-1 to TRBJ1-1; D possibly corresponds to TRBD1 (6 bases). The germline CDR1 and CDR2 sequences are DFQATT and SNEGSKA (reference sequence). The CDR3 covers 16 residues.

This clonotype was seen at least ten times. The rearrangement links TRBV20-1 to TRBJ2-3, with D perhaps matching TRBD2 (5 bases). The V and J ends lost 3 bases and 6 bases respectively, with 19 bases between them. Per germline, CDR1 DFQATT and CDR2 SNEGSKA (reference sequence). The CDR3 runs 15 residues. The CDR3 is CSASQDGNIVDTQYF. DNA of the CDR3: TGCAGTGCTAGTCAAGACGGGAACATCGTCGATACGCAGTATTTT.

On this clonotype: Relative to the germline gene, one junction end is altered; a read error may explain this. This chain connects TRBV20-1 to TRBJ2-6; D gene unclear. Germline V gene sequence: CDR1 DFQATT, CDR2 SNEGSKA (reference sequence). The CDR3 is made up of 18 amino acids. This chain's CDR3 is CCARDPQQPSSGANVLTF. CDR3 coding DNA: TGCTGTGCTAGAGATCCACAGCAACCCAGCTCTGGGGCCAACGTCCTGACTTTC.

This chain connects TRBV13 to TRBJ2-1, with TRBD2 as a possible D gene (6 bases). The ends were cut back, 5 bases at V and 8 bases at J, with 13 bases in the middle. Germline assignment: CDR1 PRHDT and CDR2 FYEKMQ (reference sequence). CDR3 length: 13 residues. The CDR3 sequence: CASSRQLADEQFF. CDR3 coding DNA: TGTGCCAGCAGCCGACAACTAGCCGATGAGCAGTTCTTC.

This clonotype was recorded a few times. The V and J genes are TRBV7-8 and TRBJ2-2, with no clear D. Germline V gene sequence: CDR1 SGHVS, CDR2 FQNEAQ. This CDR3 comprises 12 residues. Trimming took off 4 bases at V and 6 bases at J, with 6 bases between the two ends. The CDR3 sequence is CASSSRAGELFF. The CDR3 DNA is TGTGCCAGCAGCTCCCGGGCCGGGGAGCTGTTTTTT.

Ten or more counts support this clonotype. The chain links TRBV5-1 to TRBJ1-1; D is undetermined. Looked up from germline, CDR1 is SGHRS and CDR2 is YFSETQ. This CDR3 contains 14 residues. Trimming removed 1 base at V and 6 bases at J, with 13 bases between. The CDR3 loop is CASSLFQEFSEAFF. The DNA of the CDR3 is TGCGCCAGCAGCTTGTTTCAGGAGTTCTCTGAAGCTTTCTTT.

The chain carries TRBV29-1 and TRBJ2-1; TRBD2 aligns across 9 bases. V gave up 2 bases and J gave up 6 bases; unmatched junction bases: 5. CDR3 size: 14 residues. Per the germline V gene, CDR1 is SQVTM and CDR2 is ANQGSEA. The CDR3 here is CSVERGLAFNEQFF. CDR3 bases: TGCAGCGTTGAACGGGGACTAGCCTTCAATGAGCAGTTCTTC.

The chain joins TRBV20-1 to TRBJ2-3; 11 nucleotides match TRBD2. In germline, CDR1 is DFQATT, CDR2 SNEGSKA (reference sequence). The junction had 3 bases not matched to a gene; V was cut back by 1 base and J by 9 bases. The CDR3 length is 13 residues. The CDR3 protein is CSARAASGGTQYF. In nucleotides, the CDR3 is TGCAGTGCTAGAGCGGCTAGCGGGGGGACGCAGTATTTT.

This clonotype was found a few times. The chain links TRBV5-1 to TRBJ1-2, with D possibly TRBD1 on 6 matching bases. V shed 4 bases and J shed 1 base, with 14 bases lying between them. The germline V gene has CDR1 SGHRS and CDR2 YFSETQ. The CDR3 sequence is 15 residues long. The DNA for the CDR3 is TGCGCCAGCAGCCAACCTACAGGGATTAACTATGGCTACACCTTC. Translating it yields CASSQPTGINYGYTF.